This T cell receptor (beta chain) came from a study of PD-L1 blockade in urothelial cancer. About the study: Male patients with bladder-origin urothelial cancer numbered about nine tenths of the roughly 30. A median blood sample held 141,255 T cells and about 83,000 unique TCRs. Study-level results: Below-median blood TCR clonality before treatment forecast better survival.

In the case of this clone: Its target is not known.

The CDR3 contains 15 residues. Germline CDR1 is SGHVS and CDR2 is FNYEAQ. Trimming removed 1 base from V and 5 bases from J; junction bases left unmatched: 4. Described time point: pretreatment peripheral blood. This table comes from immunoSEQ multiplex PCR, and its TCRdb copy is limited to in-frame clones, with some not included. The data hold some 89,000 clones, with about 84% observed a single time. This clonotype was obtained from a man in his fifties or sixties with urothelial cancer. The rearrangement joins TRBV7-6 to TRBJ1-4; 7 bases map to TRBD1. The material was PBMCs, obtained around atezolizumab (anti-PD-L1) treatment. CDR3 bases: TGTGCCAGCAGCTTAGAAGGGACAGAGAATGAAAAACTGTTTTTT. Protein: CASSLEGTENEKLFF.